This T cell receptor (beta chain) was sequenced in a study of blood T cell repertoires in COVID-19. Study information: COVID-19 samples, acute and convalescent, were from the United States, Italy and Spain. The cDNA or gDNA used as material had been derived from T cells, B-cell-depleted T cells, or PBMCs.

In the study's own analysis: Scientists estimated how many nucleated cells there were by amplifying reference gene primers. The protocol was immunoSEQ multiplex PCR, while the TCRdb copy is restricted to in-frame clones and leaves out a portion. V, J and clone size are taken as reported in that table, and D and trimming were inferred from the DNA itself. The profile shows about 260,000 clones, roughly 90% of them singletons. Trimming cost V 6 bases and J 5 bases, with 13 bases left between them. The CDR3 has 14 amino acids. The germline gives CDR1 MDHEN, CDR2 SYDVKM. V and J are TRBV28 and TRBJ2-2; possibly TRBD2 for D (7 bases). Sequencing was carried out using peripheral blood. This clonotype was obtained from a human donor in a cohort sampled during active COVID-19. The CDR3 DNA reads as TGTGCCAGCAGAAGGGGGGGGCGGACCGGGGAGCTGTTTTTT. Encoded protein: CASRRGGRTGELFF.